This T cell receptor beta chain was observed in a study of T cell responses to AZD1222 COVID-19 vaccine. As concerns this clone: Its antigen is still unknown.

Study observations and caveats: The span of vaccine-associated CD4 TCRs extended across spike, with dominance at 160-218 and 743-854. No repertoire was sampled before or during the peak T cell response, only after it.

Germline assignment: CDR1 SGHNT and CDR2 YYREEE (reference sequence). The V end lost 4 bases, the J end lost 3 bases, and 8 bases lay between the germline ends. This CDR3 spans 14 amino acids. Sequenced by immunoSEQ multiplex PCR; TCRdb stores in-frame clones only, minus some. Found here are 100,000 to 140,000 clones, approximately 86% of them singletons; the top ten hold roughly 4.3%. The origin of this receptor is an adult in good health. The source was peripheral blood, collected on day 0 of AZD1222 vaccination. This chain links TRBV5-4 with TRBJ2-6; D possibly corresponds to TRBD2 (6 bases). The CDR3 nucleotides read TGTGCCAGCAGCCGGGACTTTGGGGCCAACGTCCTGACTTTC. It specifies CASSRDFGANVLTF.